This T cell receptor beta chain appears in the sequencing data of a study of CD8 T cells in Susac syndrome. Random hexamers were used to reverse transcribe an amount of about 0.45 to 1 ug RNA. With immunoSEQ multiplex PCR, TCR beta CDR3 was amplified across 54 Vbeta and 13 Jbeta. Each CDR3 protein is one row after TCRdb ran MiXCR on the immunoSEQ multiplex PCR reads. The profile shows roughly 50,000 distinct CDR3 sequences, 80% to 95% of them singletons. The receptor comes from a human donor in good health. Sequenced material: CD8+ T cells from PBMCs.

The CDR3: CASSYGTAEAFF. CDR3 DNA: TGTGCCAGCAGCTACGGGACTGCCGAAGCTTTCTTT. The chain carries TRBV7-9 and TRBJ1-1; D is possibly TRBD1 (5 bases). V was trimmed by 4 bases and J by 8 bases, leaving 11 bases between them. The CDR3 extends over 12 amino acids. Germline loops: CDR1 SEHNR, CDR2 FQNEAQ (reference sequence).